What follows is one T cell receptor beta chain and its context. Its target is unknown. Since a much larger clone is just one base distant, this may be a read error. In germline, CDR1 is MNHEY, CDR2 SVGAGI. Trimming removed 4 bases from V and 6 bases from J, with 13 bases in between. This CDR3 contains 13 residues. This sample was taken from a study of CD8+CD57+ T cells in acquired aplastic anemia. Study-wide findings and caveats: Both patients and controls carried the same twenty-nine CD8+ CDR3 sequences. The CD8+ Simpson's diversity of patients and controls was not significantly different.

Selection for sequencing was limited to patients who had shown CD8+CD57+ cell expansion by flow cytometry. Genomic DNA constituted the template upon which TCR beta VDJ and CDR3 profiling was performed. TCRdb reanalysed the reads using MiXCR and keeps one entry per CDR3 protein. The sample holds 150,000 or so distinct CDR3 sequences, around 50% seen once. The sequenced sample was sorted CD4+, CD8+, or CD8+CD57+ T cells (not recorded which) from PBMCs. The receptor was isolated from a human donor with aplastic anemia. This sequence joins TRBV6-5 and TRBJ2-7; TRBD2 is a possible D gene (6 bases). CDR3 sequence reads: CASSCGPGGEQYF. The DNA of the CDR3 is TGTGCCAGCAGTTGCGGCCCCGGGGGCGAGCAGTACTTC.